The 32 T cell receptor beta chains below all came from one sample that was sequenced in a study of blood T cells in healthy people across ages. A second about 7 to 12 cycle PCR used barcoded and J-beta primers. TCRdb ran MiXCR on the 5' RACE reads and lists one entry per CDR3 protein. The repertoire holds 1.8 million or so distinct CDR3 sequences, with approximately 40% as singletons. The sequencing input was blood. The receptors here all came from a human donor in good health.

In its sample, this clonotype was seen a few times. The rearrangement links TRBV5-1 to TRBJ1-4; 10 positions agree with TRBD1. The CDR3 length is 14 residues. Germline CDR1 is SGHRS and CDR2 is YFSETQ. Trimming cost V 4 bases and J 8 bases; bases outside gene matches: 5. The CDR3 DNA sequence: TGCGCCAGCAGCAAGGACAGGGGGAAGGAAAAACTGTTTTTT. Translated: CASSKDRGKEKLFF.

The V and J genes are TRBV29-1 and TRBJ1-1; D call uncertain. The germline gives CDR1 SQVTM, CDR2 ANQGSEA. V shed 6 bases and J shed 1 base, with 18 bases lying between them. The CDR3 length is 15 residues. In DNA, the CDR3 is TGCAGCGTCATTGGGCTCGGGCGGACGAACACTGAAGCTTTCTTT. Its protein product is CSVIGLGRTNTEAFF.

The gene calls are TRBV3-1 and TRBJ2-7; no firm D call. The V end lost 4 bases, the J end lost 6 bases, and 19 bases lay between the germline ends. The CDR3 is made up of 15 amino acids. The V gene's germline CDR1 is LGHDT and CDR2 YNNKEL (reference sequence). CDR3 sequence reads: CASSPVLAKPGEQYF. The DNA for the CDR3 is TGTGCCAGCAGCCCCGTTTTAGCTAAACCAGGCGAGCAGTACTTC.

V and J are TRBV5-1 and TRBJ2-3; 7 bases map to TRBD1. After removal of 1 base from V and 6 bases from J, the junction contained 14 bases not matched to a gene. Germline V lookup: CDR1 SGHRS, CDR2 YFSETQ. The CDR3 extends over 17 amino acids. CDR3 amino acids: CASSLWTGVAQADTQYF. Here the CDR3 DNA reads TGCGCCAGCAGCTTGTGGACAGGAGTTGCTCAGGCGGATACGCAGTATTTT.

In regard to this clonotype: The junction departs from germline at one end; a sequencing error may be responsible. For the CDR3, the DNA is TGCGTCAGCAGCAACCAGCCAGGGGGCGACACCGGGGAGCTGTTTTTT. It yields the protein CVSSNQPGGDTGELFF. This chain links TRBV5-1 with TRBJ2-2; TRBD1 matches 8 bases. Germline CDR1 reads SGHRS; CDR2 reads YFSETQ. This CDR3 region has 16 residues. The full variable domain, completed using reference TRBV5-1 and TRBJ2-2, is KAGVTQTPRYLIKTRGQQVTLSCSPISGHRSVSWYQQTPGQGLQFLFEYFSETQRNKGNFPGRFSGRQFSNSRSEMNVSTLELGDSALYLCVSSNQPGGDTGELFFGEGSRLTVL.

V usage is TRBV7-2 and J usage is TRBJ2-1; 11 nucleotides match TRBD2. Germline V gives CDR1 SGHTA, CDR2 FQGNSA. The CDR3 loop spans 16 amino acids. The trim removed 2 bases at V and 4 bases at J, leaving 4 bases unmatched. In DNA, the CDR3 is TGTGCCAGCAGCTTATCTAGCGGGGGGAATTACAATGAGCAGTTCTTC. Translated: CASSLSSGGNYNEQFF.

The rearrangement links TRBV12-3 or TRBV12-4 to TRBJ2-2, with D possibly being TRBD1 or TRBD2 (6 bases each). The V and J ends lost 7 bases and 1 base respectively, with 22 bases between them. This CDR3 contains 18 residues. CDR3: CASTPRGTRDKNTGELFF. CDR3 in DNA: TGTGCCAGCACACCTAGGGGGACTCGGGACAAGAACACCGGGGAGCTGTTTTTT.

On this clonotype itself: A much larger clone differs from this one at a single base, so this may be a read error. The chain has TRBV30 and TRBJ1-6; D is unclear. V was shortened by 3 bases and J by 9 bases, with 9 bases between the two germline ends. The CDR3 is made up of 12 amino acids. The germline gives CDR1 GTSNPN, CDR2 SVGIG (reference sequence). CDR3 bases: TGTGCCTGGAGCAAGATCCTTTCACCCCTCCACTTT. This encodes CAWSKILSPLHF.

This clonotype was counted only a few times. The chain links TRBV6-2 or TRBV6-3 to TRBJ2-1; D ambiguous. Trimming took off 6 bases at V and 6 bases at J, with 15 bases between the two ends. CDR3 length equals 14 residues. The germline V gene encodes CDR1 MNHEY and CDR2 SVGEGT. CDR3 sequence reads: CASSSGVSRNEQFF. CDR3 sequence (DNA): TGTGCCAGCAGCTCTGGGGTTTCCCGCAATGAGCAGTTCTTC.

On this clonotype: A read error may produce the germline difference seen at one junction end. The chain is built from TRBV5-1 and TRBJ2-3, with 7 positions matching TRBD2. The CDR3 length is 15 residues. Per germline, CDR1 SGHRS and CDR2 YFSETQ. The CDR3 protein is CASRLGGGAADTQYF. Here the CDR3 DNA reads TGCGCCAGCAGATTGGGGGGGGGAGCCGCAGATACGCAGTATTTT.

The CDR3 nucleotides read TGTGCCAGCAGCTTAGGATCCGTACAGAGCAATCAGCCCCAGCATTTT. It encodes CASSLGSVQSNQPQHF. The rearrangement uses TRBV7-9 and TRBJ1-5; D uncertain. The V end was cut by 1 base, the J end by 1 base, with 11 bases between. Per the germline V gene, CDR1 is SEHNR and CDR2 is FQNEAQ (reference sequence). The CDR3 contains 16 residues.

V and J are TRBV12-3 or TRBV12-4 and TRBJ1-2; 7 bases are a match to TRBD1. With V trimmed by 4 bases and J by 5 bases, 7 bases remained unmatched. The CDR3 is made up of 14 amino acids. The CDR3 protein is CASSSGTAGYGYTF. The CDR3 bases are TGTGCCAGCAGTTCCGGGACAGCCGGTTATGGCTACACCTTC.

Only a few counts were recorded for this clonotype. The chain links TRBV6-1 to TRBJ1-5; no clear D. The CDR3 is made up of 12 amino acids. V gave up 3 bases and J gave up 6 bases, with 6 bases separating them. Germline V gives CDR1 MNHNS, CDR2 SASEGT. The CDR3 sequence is CASSELGQPQHF. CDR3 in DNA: TGTGCCAGCAGTGAGCTTGGTCAGCCCCAGCATTTT.

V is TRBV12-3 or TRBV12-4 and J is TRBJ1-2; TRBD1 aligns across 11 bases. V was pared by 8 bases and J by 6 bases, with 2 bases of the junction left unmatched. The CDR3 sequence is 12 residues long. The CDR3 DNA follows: TGTGCCAGCCAGGGACAGGGGGATGGCTACACCTTC. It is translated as CASQGQGDGYTF.

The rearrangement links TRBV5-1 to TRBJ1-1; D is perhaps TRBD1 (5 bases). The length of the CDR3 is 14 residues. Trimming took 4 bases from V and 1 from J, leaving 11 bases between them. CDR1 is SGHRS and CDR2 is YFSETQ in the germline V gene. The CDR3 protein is CASSPGTQNTEAFF. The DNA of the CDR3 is TGCGCCAGCAGCCCAGGGACCCAGAACACTGAAGCTTTCTTT.

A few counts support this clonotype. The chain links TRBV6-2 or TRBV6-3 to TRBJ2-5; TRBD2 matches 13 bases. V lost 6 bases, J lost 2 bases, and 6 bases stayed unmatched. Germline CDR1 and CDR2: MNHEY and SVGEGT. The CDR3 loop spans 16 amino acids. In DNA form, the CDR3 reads TGTGCCAGCAGACAGACTAGCGGGAGGAGACAAGAGACCCAGTACTTC. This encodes CASRQTSGRRQETQYF.

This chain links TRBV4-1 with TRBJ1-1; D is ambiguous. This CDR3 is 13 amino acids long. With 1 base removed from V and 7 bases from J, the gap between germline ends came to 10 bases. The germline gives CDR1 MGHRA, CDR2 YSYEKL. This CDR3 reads CASSQVGEVEAFF. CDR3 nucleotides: TGCGCCAGCAGCCAAGTCGGGGAGGTTGAAGCTTTCTTT.

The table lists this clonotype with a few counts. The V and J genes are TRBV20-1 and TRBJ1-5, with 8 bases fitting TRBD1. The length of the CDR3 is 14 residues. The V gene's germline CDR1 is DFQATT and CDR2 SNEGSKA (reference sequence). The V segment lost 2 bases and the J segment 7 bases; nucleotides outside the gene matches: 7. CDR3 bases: TGCAGTGCTAGATCAGTGACAGGGGCACAGCCCCAGCATTTT. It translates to CSARSVTGAQPQHF.

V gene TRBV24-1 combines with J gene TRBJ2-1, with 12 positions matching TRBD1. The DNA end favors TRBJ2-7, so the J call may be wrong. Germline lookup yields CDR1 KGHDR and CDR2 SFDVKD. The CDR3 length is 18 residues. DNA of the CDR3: TGTGCCACCAGTGATTTCAGACCGGGACAGGGGGCCTACAATGAGCAGTACTTC. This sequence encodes CATSDFRPGQGAYNEQYF.

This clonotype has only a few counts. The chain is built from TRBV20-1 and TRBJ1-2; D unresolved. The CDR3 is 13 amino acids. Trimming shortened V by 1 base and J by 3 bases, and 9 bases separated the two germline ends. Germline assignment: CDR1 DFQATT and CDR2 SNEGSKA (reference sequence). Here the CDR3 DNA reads TGCAGTGCTAGAGTTCGAGGGCACTATGGCTACACCTTC. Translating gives CSARVRGHYGYTF.

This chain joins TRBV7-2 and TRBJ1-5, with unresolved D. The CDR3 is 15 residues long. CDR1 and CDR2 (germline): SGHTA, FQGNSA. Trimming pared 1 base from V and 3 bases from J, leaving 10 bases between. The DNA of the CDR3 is TGTGCCAGCAGCTTAGTGGCAGGTTACAATCAGCCCCAGCATTTT. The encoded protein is CASSLVAGYNQPQHF.

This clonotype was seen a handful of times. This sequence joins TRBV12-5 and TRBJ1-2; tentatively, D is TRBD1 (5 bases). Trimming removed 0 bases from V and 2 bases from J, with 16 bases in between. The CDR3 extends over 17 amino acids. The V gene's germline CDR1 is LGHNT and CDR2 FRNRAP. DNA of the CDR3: TGTGCTAGTGGTTTGGTATATGAGACAGCTATAAACTATGGCTACACCTTC. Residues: CASGLVYETAINYGYTF.

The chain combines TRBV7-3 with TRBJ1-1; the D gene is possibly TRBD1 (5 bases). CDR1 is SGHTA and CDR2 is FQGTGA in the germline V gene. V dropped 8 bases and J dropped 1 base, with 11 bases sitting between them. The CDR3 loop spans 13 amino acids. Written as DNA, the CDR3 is TGTGCCAGCGCTGCTGGGGCGAACACTGAAGCTTTCTTT. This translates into CASAAGANTEAFF.

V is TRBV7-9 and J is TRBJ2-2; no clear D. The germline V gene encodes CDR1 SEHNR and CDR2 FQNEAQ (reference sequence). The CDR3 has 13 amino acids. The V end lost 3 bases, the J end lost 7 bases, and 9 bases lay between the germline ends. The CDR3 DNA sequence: TGTGCCAGCAGCTTTTCTGCCTTCGGGGAGCTGTTTTTT. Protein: CASSFSAFGELFF.

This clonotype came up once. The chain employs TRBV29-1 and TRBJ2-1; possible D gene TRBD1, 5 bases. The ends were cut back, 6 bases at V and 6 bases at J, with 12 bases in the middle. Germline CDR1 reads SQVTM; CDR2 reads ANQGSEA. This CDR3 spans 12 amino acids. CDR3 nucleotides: TGCAGCGTCAAGGGGCTTCCCAATGAGCAGTTCTTC. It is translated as CSVKGLPNEQFF.

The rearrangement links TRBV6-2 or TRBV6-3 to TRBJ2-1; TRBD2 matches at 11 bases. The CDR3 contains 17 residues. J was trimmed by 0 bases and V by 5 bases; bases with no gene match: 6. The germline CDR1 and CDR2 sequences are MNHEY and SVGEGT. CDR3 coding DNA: TGTGCCAGCAGTCCTTCCCTAGCGGGGGGCTCCTACAATGAGCAGTTCTTC. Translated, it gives CASSPSLAGGSYNEQFF.

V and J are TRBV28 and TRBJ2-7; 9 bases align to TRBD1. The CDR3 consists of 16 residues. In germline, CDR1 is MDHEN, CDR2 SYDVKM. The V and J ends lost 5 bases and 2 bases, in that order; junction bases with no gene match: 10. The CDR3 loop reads CASSMTAGTGTYEQYF. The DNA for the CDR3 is TGTGCCAGCAGTATGACGGCCGGGACAGGGACCTACGAGCAGTACTTC.

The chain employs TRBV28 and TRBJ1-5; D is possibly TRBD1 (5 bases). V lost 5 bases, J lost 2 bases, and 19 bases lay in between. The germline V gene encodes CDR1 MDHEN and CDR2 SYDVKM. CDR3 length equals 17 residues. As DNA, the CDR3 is TGTGCCAGCAGTGAGTTTGTTCAGGGCAGGGGCAATCAGCCCCAGCATTTT. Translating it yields CASSEFVQGRGNQPQHF.

The CDR3 region is CASSYSEVGRGQNTEAFF. The CDR3, as DNA: TGTGCCAGCAGTTACTCGGAAGTGGGCAGGGGCCAAAACACTGAAGCTTTCTTT. The chain uses TRBV6-5 and TRBJ1-1; perhaps TRBD1 as D (6 bases). Trimming removed 0 bases at V and 2 bases at J, with 19 bases between. CDR1 is MNHEY and CDR2 is SVGAGI in the germline V gene. This CDR3 region has 18 residues.

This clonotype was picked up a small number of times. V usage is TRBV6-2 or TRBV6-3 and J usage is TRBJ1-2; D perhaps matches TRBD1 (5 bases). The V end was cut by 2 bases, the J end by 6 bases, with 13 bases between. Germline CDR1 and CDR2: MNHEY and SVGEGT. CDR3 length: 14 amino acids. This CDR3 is CASSYGSGIHGYTF. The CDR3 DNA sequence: TGTGCCAGCAGTTACGGGTCAGGGATTCATGGCTACACCTTC.

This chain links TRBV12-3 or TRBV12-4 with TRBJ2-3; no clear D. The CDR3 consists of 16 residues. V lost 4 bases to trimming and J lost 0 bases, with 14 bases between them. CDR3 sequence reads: CASSSLQLGSTDTQYF. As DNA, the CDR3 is TGTGCCAGCAGTTCACTCCAGTTGGGGAGCACAGATACGCAGTATTTT.

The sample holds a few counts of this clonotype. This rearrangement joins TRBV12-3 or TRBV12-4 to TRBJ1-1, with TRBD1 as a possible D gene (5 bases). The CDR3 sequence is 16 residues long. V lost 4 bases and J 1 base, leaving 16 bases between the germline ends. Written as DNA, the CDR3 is TGTGCCAGCAGTTCCGGGACCCACCCGAGGAACACTGAAGCTTTCTTT. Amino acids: CASSSGTHPRNTEAFF.